This passage covers 30 T cell receptor beta chains from one sample sequenced in a study of blood T cell repertoires in COVID-19. The table came from immunoSEQ multiplex PCR; TCRdb's copy has only in-frame clones and leaves some out. The sample lists approximately 300,000 clones, 86% occurring once. The sample comprised PBMCs or T cells enriched from blood (not recorded which). The receptors were sampled from a woman between 18 and 29 years old who had recovered from COVID-19.

This clone was recorded a few times. The chain has TRBV27 and TRBJ1-4; D remains ambiguous. Germline CDR1 is MNHEY and CDR2 is SMNVEV (reference sequence). The CDR3 extends over 14 amino acids. With 6 bases removed from V and 0 bases from J, the gap between germline ends came to 8 bases. The CDR3 sequence: CASSFRSTNEKLFF. The CDR3 DNA sequence: TGTGCCAGCAGCTTCAGGTCAACTAATGAAAAACTGTTTTTT.

The J gene is TRBJ1-4, the V gene TRBV5-6; D is unclear. Germline values: CDR1 SGHDT, CDR2 YYEEEE. Trimming cost V 0 bases and J 5 bases, with 8 bases left between them. The CDR3 totals 14 residues. CDR3 nucleotides: TGTGCCAGCAGCTTGGGGCAGGCGAATGAAAAACTGTTTTTT. Protein: CASSLGQANEKLFF.

The CDR3 sequence is CASSLLGTGGFNEQFF. The CDR3, as DNA: TGTGCCAGCAGCTTATTGGGGACAGGGGGCTTTAATGAGCAGTTCTTC. The rearrangement uses TRBV7-2 and TRBJ2-1; 12 nucleotides line up with TRBD1. From germline, CDR1 is SGHTA and CDR2 FQGNSA. With 2 bases clipped from V and 7 bases from J, the junction kept 6 bases outside the gene matches. This CDR3 region has 16 residues.

The V call is TRBV7-2, the J call TRBJ2-2; TRBD1 agrees at 9 bases. Germline values: CDR1 SGHTA, CDR2 FQGNSA. The CDR3 spans 17 residues. V trimming: 5 bases; J trimming: 6 bases; junction bases outside the gene matches: 13. The CDR3, as DNA: TGTGCCAGCAGCCCCCGAAACGGACAGGGGAGGGCCGGGGAGCTGTTTTTT. It translates to CASSPRNGQGRAGELFF.

The genes are TRBV9 and TRBJ2-7; TRBD1 agrees at 8 bases. Trimming removed 4 bases from V and 2 bases from J; junction bases left unmatched: 8. The CDR3 totals 15 residues. The V gene's germline CDR1 is SGDLS and CDR2 YYNGEE. The CDR3 region is CASSPGTGVPYEQYF. The CDR3 coding sequence is TGTGCCAGCAGCCCTGGGACAGGAGTTCCCTACGAGCAGTACTTC.

J is TRBJ2-2 and V is TRBV28; no firm D call. Germline loops: CDR1 MDHEN, CDR2 SYDVKM. Trimming removed 7 bases from V and 2 bases from J, with 11 bases in between. This CDR3 is built from 14 residues. CDR3 sequence reads: CASKAVPNTGELFF. CDR3 DNA sequence: TGTGCCAGCAAGGCGGTGCCAAACACCGGGGAGCTGTTTTTT.

The chain carries TRBV5-1 and TRBJ1-1; TRBD1 agrees at 7 bases. The CDR3 is 15 amino acids. Germline trimming cut 0 bases from V and 4 bases from J; bases unmatched to any gene: 6. Germline lookup yields CDR1 SGHRS and CDR2 YFSETQ. This CDR3 reads CASSLVKGASTEAFF. The CDR3 DNA is TGCGCCAGCAGCTTGGTGAAGGGGGCTTCCACTGAAGCTTTCTTT.

The chain recombines TRBV5-1 with TRBJ2-6; TRBD1 is a possible D gene (5 bases). Trimming left V 0 bases short and J 1 base short, with 11 bases between. The germline CDR1 and CDR2 sequences are SGHRS and YFSETQ. CDR3 length: 17 amino acids. The CDR3 DNA sequence: TGCGCCAGCAGCTTGGAAGTCAGGGCATCTGGGGCCAACGTCCTGACTTTC. Protein product: CASSLEVRASGANVLTF.

The genes are TRBV30 and TRBJ1-2; D gene uncertain. The CDR3 totals 14 residues. Trimming cost V 8 bases and J 7 bases, with 23 bases left between them. Germline V gives CDR1 GTSNPN, CDR2 SVGIG (reference sequence). CDR3 DNA sequence: TGTGCCGTGCGGAGTTATCGGGAGACGAGTGGCTACACCTTC. Protein: CAVRSYRETSGYTF.

The chain carries TRBV19 and TRBJ2-1, with TRBD2 matching 12 bases. The V segment lost 7 bases and the J segment 7 bases; nucleotides outside the gene matches: 17. The CDR3 is 18 residues long. Germline CDR1 reads LNHDA; CDR2 reads SQIVND (reference sequence). The CDR3 bases are TGTGCCAGTACCCCGGCTAGCGGGGGGGCGGCTGGGTTGAATGAGCAGTTCTTC. This encodes CASTPASGGAAGLNEQFF.

The V gene is TRBV5-1, the J gene TRBJ2-5, with TRBD2 matching 15 bases. This CDR3 comprises 17 residues. The germline V gene has CDR1 SGHRS and CDR2 YFSETQ. Unmatched junction bases numbered 8, after V lost 3 bases and J lost 5 bases. CDR3 DNA sequence: TGCGCCAGCAGCTCCCGGACTAGCGGGAGGGCCCGGGAGACCCAGTACTTC. This encodes CASSSRTSGRARETQYF.

CDR3 in amino acids: CASSFTGLAGVRDEQFF. The CDR3, as DNA: TGTGCCAGCAGTTTTACCGGACTAGCGGGAGTTCGGGATGAGCAGTTCTTC. The rearrangement links TRBV25-1 to TRBJ2-1; 13 nucleotides align to TRBD2. Germline CDR1 MGHDK, CDR2 SYGVNS. The CDR3 consists of 17 residues. The V and J ends lost 5 bases and 8 bases, in that order; junction bases with no gene match: 12.

The chain employs TRBV4-3 and TRBJ1-1; D gene unclear. Germline V lookup: CDR1 LGHNA, CDR2 YSLEER. V shed 0 bases and J shed 7 bases, with 9 bases lying between them. The CDR3 length is 13 residues. CDR3 loop: CASSQEDSLEAFF. The CDR3 nucleotides are TGCGCCAGCAGCCAAGAAGATAGTCTTGAAGCTTTCTTT.

This sequence joins TRBV27 and TRBJ2-5; perhaps TRBD2 as D (5 bases). The length of the CDR3 is 14 residues. Germline lookup yields CDR1 MNHEY and CDR2 SMNVEV (reference sequence). V dropped 6 bases and J dropped 1 base, with 12 bases sitting between them. CDR3 residues: CASRSGKSQETQYF. Here the CDR3 DNA reads TGTGCCAGCAGGTCCGGGAAAAGCCAAGAGACCCAGTACTTC.

The chain combines TRBV30 with TRBJ2-1; TRBD2 aligns across 10 bases. CDR1 is GTSNPN, CDR2 SVGIG, per germline (reference sequence). The CDR3 sequence is 13 residues long. The ends lost 1 base at V and 16 bases at J; junction bases unmatched: 10. The CDR3 region is CAWSALTGTSEFF. The CDR3 DNA is TGTGCCTGGAGTGCCCTAACCGGGACTAGCGAATTCTTC. Together with reference TRBV30 and TRBJ2-1, the CDR3 gives the full variable domain: SQTIHQWPATLVQPVGSPLSLECTVEGTSNPNLYWYRQAAGRGLQLLFYSVGIGQISSEVPQNLSASRPQDRQFILSSKKLLLSDSGFYLCAWSALTGTSEFFGPGTRLTVL.

The V call is TRBV29-1, the J call TRBJ1-2; TRBD1 is a possible D gene (5 bases). V shed 4 bases and J shed 4 bases, with 10 bases lying between them. The CDR3 spans 12 residues. CDR1 SQVTM and CDR2 ANQGSEA come from the germline V gene. CDR3 coding DNA: TGCAGCGTTGCCCTAGGGGTCTATGGCTACACCTTC. As protein: CSVALGVYGYTF.

This chain uses TRBV7-9 with TRBJ1-2, with D uncertain. Germline loops: CDR1 SEHNR, CDR2 FQNEAQ (reference sequence). V was trimmed by 4 bases and J by 0 bases, leaving 18 bases between them. This CDR3 comprises 17 residues. In nucleotides, the CDR3 is TGTGCCAGCAGCTCGGGATCCCTTACCGCTCCTAACTATGGCTACACCTTC. This gives the protein CASSSGSLTAPNYGYTF.

This clone was counted many times. The chain recombines TRBV11-3 with TRBJ1-1; 9 nucleotides align to TRBD1. The V segment lost 5 bases and the J segment 4 bases; nucleotides outside the gene matches: 11. CDR3 length: 16 amino acids. Germline assignment: CDR1 SGHNT and CDR2 YENEEA. CDR3 in amino acids: CASSPGTGWLGTEAFF. The CDR3 DNA reads TGTGCCAGCAGCCCAGGGACAGGGTGGTTGGGCACTGAAGCTTTCTTT.

V and J are TRBV12-3 or TRBV12-4 and TRBJ2-1, with TRBD1 as a possible D gene (5 bases). The V end lost 7 bases, the J end lost 6 bases, and 13 bases lay between the germline ends. This CDR3 contains 13 residues. The CDR3 loop is CASKPTDRNEQFF. CDR3 DNA: TGTGCCAGCAAGCCGACAGACCGCAATGAGCAGTTCTTC.

The chain carries TRBV30 and TRBJ1-3; possibly TRBD1 for D (5 bases). The CDR3 runs 16 residues. Looked up from germline, CDR1 is GTSNPN and CDR2 is SVGIG (reference sequence). The V gene lost 2 bases and the J gene lost 6 bases, with 20 bases spanning the gap. CDR3: CAWSSLAGGGANTIYF. Written as DNA, the CDR3 is TGTGCCTGGAGTTCGTTGGCCGGGGGTGGGGCAAACACCATATATTTT. Together with reference TRBV30 and TRBJ1-3, the CDR3 gives the full variable domain: SQTIHQWPATLVQPVGSPLSLECTVEGTSNPNLYWYRQAAGRGLQLLFYSVGIGQISSEVPQNLSASRPQDRQFILSSKKLLLSDSGFYLCAWSSLAGGGANTIYFGEGSWLTVV.

The chain is built from TRBV9 and TRBJ2-7, with D tentatively TRBD1 (6 bases). The CDR3 sequence is 17 residues long. In germline, CDR1 is SGDLS, CDR2 YYNGEE. Between the trimmed V and J ends, which lost 3 bases and 2 bases, there was a span of 21 bases. The CDR3 spells CASSDTYGTKNPYEQYF. DNA for the CDR3: TGTGCCAGCAGCGATACCTACGGGACAAAAAACCCCTACGAGCAGTACTTC.

The chain has TRBV24-1 and TRBJ2-3; tentative D call: TRBD2 (6 bases). Germline V CDR1 and CDR2: KGHDR, SFDVKD. This CDR3 has 15 amino acids. Between the trimmed V and J ends, which lost 1 base and 6 bases, there was a span of 13 bases. The CDR3 reads CATSDLRNGRDTQYF. The CDR3 DNA reads TGTGCCACCAGTGATTTACGTAATGGGAGGGATACGCAGTATTTT.

This chain connects TRBV15 to TRBJ1-3, with a tentative D call TRBD1 (5 bases). Germline values: CDR1 LNHNV, CDR2 YYDKDF (reference sequence). V gave up 4 bases and J gave up 0 bases, with 13 bases separating them. This CDR3 has 16 amino acids. The CDR3 sequence is CATSIPGGDSGNTIYF. CDR3 in DNA: TGTGCCACCAGCATACCCGGGGGAGACTCTGGAAACACCATATATTTT.

This rearrangement joins TRBV7-8 to TRBJ2-5, with D possibly matching TRBD2 (6 bases). This CDR3 has 14 amino acids. Germline assignment: CDR1 SGHVS and CDR2 FQNEAQ. The V gene lost 6 bases and the J gene lost 5 bases, with 16 bases spanning the gap. CDR3 in amino acids: CASRQPGGRETQYF. The CDR3 DNA reads TGTGCCAGCAGACAACCCGGAGGGCGCGAGACCCAGTACTTC.

This chain connects TRBV6-5 to TRBJ1-6; no clear D gene. V was trimmed by 6 bases and J by 7 bases, leaving 16 bases between them. The CDR3 is 15 residues long. Germline lookup yields CDR1 MNHEY and CDR2 SVGAGI. The CDR3 reads CASSLLPLENSPLHF. DNA of the CDR3: TGTGCCAGCAGCCTTCTACCCTTGGAGAATTCACCCCTCCACTTT.

This clone has only a few counts. The chain combines TRBV5-1 with TRBJ2-7; 12 nucleotides line up with TRBD2. Germline CDR1 is SGHRS and CDR2 is YFSETQ. V lost 0 bases and J lost 2; bases outside the gene matches: 9. This CDR3 spans 18 amino acids. The chain's CDR3 is CASSLAPGLAGGAYEQYF. The CDR3 nucleotides are TGCGCCAGCAGCTTGGCCCCCGGCCTAGCGGGAGGGGCCTACGAGCAGTACTTC.

The CDR3 nucleotides read TGTGCCTGGGGTAGAGGGGACATCTCCTACGAGCAGTACTTC. The encoded protein is CAWGRGDISYEQYF. The V and J genes are TRBV30 and TRBJ2-7; tentative D call: TRBD1 (6 bases). CDR1 is GTSNPN, CDR2 SVGIG, per germline (reference sequence). The germline V and J ends were trimmed by 5 bases and 0 bases, with 14 bases remaining between them. The CDR3 totals 14 residues.

The chain joins TRBV11-2 to TRBJ2-2, with a tentative D call TRBD1 (6 bases). The CDR3 contains 18 residues. Germline CDR1 SGHAT, CDR2 FQNNGV. Trimming removed 5 bases at V and 0 bases at J, with 19 bases between. In nucleotides, the CDR3 is TGTGCCAGCAGCCTCTGGACAGCAGGCCCTTCGAACACCGGGGAGCTGTTTTTT. It codes for CASSLWTAGPSNTGELFF.

The chain couples TRBV7-3 to TRBJ2-3; tentatively, D is TRBD2 (5 bases). This CDR3 spans 16 amino acids. Germline values: CDR1 SGHTA, CDR2 FQGTGA. V lost 4 bases and J lost 2, with 16 bases in between. CDR3 loop: CASSSRGAADTDTQYF. The CDR3 bases are TGTGCCAGCAGCTCCCGAGGAGCGGCCGACACAGATACGCAGTATTTT.

In DNA form, the CDR3 reads TGTGCCAGCACCGGACCGGGGGGAGGTAGCTCCTACAATGAGCAGTTCTTC. This codes for CASTGPGGGSSYNEQFF. V is TRBV28 and J is TRBJ2-1; 7 nucleotides agree with TRBD2. Trimming took 7 bases from V and 0 from J; bases not matched to a gene: 12. The CDR3 is 17 residues long. In germline, CDR1 is MDHEN, CDR2 SYDVKM.